These 17 T cell receptor beta chains were sequenced from one sample in a study of blood T cell repertoires in COVID-19. Assay used: immunoSEQ multiplex PCR; TCRdb lists only in-frame clones, some missing. The sample records about 250,000 clones, about 91% being singletons. The specimen sequenced was peripheral blood. These receptors were collected from a woman in her twenties or thirties with COVID-19, enrolled during active disease.

The CDR3 DNA is TGCGCCAGCAGTGATGGACAGGGTCGGGCAGATACGCAGTATTTT. As protein: CASSDGQGRADTQYF. The chain uses TRBV10-2 and TRBJ2-3; TRBD1 aligns across 8 bases. From germline, CDR1 is WSHSY and CDR2 SAAADI. The V gene end was trimmed by 3 bases and the J gene end by 4 bases; junction bases not matched to a gene: 6. The CDR3 length is 15 residues.

V gene TRBV16 combines with J gene TRBJ1-1, with 8 bases identical to TRBD1. CDR1 and CDR2 from the germline V gene are KGHSY and FQNENV. This CDR3 has 14 amino acids. V shed 4 bases and J 6 bases; nucleotides not matched to a gene: 7. The CDR3 DNA reads TGTGCCAGCAGCCCCTTGGACAGGGAGGCTGAAGCTTTCTTT. Translated, it gives CASSPLDREAEAFF.

This clone was counted once. The J gene is TRBJ2-1, the V gene TRBV14, with 15 bases fitting TRBD2. Germline V lookup: CDR1 SGHDN, CDR2 FVKESK. J gave up 4 bases and V 4 bases, and 5 bases lay outside the gene matches. This CDR3 is 17 amino acids long. The CDR3 region is CASSPGLAGGRYNEQFF. In nucleotides, the CDR3 is TGTGCCAGCAGCCCCGGACTAGCGGGGGGGCGGTACAATGAGCAGTTCTTC.

The chain uses TRBV5-1 and TRBJ2-3; D gene uncertain. Germline CDR1 is SGHRS and CDR2 is YFSETQ. The CDR3 runs 14 residues. V was shortened by 0 bases and J by 2 bases, with 7 bases between the two germline ends. This CDR3 reads CASSLVLHTDTQYF. The CDR3 coding sequence is TGCGCCAGCAGCTTGGTACTACACACAGATACGCAGTATTTT. Looking up the rest from reference TRBV5-1 and TRBJ2-3 gives the full variable domain: KAGVTQTPRYLIKTRGQQVTLSCSPISGHRSVSWYQQTPGQGLQFLFEYFSETQRNKGNFPGRFSGRQFSNSRSEMNVSTLELGDSALYLCASSLVLHTDTQYFGPGTRLTVL.

The V gene is TRBV30, the J gene TRBJ1-5; the D is unclear. From germline, CDR1 is GTSNPN and CDR2 SVGIG (reference sequence). This CDR3 is built from 14 residues. With 3 bases removed from V and 0 bases from J, the gap between germline ends came to 9 bases. The CDR3 here is CAWREGDSNQPQHF. The CDR3 DNA sequence: TGTGCCTGGAGGGAGGGAGATAGCAATCAGCCCCAGCATTTT.

The V call is TRBV27, the J call TRBJ1-6; TRBD1 aligns across 9 bases. This CDR3 is built from 14 residues. Germline lookup yields CDR1 MNHEY and CDR2 SMNVEV (reference sequence). V shed 6 bases and J 6 bases; nucleotides not matched to a gene: 3. The CDR3 sequence is CASRRTGANSPLHF. The CDR3 DNA reads TGTGCCAGCAGGAGGACAGGGGCTAATTCACCCCTCCACTTT.

This chain joins TRBV11-3 and TRBJ2-7; a weak D match, TRBD1 (5 bases). The V end was cut by 4 bases, the J end by 3 bases, with 7 bases between. The CDR3 has 12 residues. CDR1 SGHNT and CDR2 YENEEA come from the germline V gene. CDR3 in DNA: TGTGCCAGCAGCTCTGACAGCTACGAGCAGTACGTC. Translation: CASSSDSYEQYV.

The rearrangement links TRBV11-1 to TRBJ2-5; maybe TRBD1 (6 bases). Germline values: CDR1 SGHAT, CDR2 FQDESV (reference sequence). V was clipped by 3 bases and J by 5 bases, with 13 bases between them. The CDR3 contains 14 residues. The CDR3 nucleotides read TGTGCCAGCAGCTTTCAGGGGCAATGGGAGACCCAGTACTTC. Its translation: CASSFQGQWETQYF.

This chain uses TRBV6-5 with TRBJ1-5, with 7 positions matching TRBD1. After removal of 7 bases from V and 2 bases from J, the junction contained 5 bases not matched to a gene. The CDR3 contains 14 residues. Germline CDR1 and CDR2: MNHEY and SVGAGI. The CDR3 loop reads CASNQGGGNQPQHF. The CDR3 DNA reads TGTGCCAGCAACCAGGGGGGCGGCAATCAGCCCCAGCATTTT.

The rearrangement joins TRBV11-2 to TRBJ1-2, with TRBD1 matching 10 bases. Germline values: CDR1 SGHAT, CDR2 FQNNGV. The CDR3 is 15 residues long. V was pared by 5 bases and J by 8 bases, with 11 bases of the junction left unmatched. CDR3 sequence: CASSILNRDRGGYTF. The DNA for the CDR3 is TGTGCCAGCAGCATACTAAACCGGGACAGGGGAGGCTACACCTTC.

The V and J genes are TRBV30 and TRBJ1-6; 7 positions match TRBD1. Germline CDR1 reads GTSNPN; CDR2 reads SVGIG (reference sequence). The CDR3 consists of 15 residues. V lost 4 bases and J lost 7; bases outside the gene matches: 10. The CDR3 loop reads CAWIADRMLNSPLHF. The CDR3 DNA reads as TGTGCCTGGATTGCGGACAGGATGTTAAATTCACCCCTCCACTTT.

V and J are TRBV4-1 and TRBJ1-2, with TRBD1 identical over 10 bases. This CDR3 has 16 residues. CDR1 is MGHRA, CDR2 YSYEKL, per germline. V lost 2 bases, J lost 4 bases, and 7 bases stayed unmatched. CDR3 DNA: TGCGCCAGCAGCCAACCTGGACAGGGGGGGTCCTATGGCTACACCTTC. The encoded protein is CASSQPGQGGSYGYTF.

The chain carries TRBV3-1 (or the pseudogene TRBV3-2) and TRBJ2-1, with D perhaps TRBD2 (6 bases). Deletions cut 0 bases from V and 9 bases from J, with 15 bases between. The CDR3 contains 15 residues. Germline-derived CDR1 and CDR2 are LGHDT and YNNKEL (reference sequence). CDR3 sequence (DNA): TGTGCCAGCAGCCAAGAGGGGACTGACCCGAGTGAGCAGTTCTTC. Its translation: CASSQEGTDPSEQFF.

The CDR3 loop reads CASSQGSGTPYGYTF. The CDR3 DNA reads as TGTGCCAGCAGCCAAGGATCCGGGACACCCTATGGCTACACCTTC. The chain employs TRBV4-2 and TRBJ1-2, with D possibly matching TRBD1 (6 bases). V lost 1 base and J 4 bases, leaving 13 bases between the germline ends. The CDR3 is 15 residues long. Germline V gives CDR1 LGHNA, CDR2 YNFKEQ.

The genes are TRBV5-1 and TRBJ1-2; 10 bases match TRBD1. The CDR3 runs to 14 residues. Germline V gene lookup returns CDR1 SGHRS and CDR2 YFSETQ. Trimming removed 4 bases from V and 6 bases from J; junction bases left unmatched: 6. The CDR3 here is CASSVGTGANGYTF. The CDR3 nucleotides read TGCGCCAGCAGCGTAGGGACAGGGGCTAATGGCTACACCTTC. The full variable domain, its missing parts supplied by reference TRBV5-1 and TRBJ1-2, is KAGVTQTPRYLIKTRGQQVTLSCSPISGHRSVSWYQQTPGQGLQFLFEYFSETQRNKGNFPGRFSGRQFSNSRSEMNVSTLELGDSALYLCASSVGTGANGYTFGSGTRLTVV.

The rearrangement uses TRBV7-2 and TRBJ2-3; TRBD2 matches at 11 bases. The CDR3 extends over 15 amino acids. Germline V gives CDR1 SGHTA, CDR2 FQGNSA. Germline trimming cut 5 bases from V and 5 bases from J; bases unmatched to any gene: 6. Here the CDR3 reads CASSPLAGVKDTQYF. DNA of the CDR3: TGTGCCAGCAGCCCACTAGCGGGAGTCAAAGATACGCAGTATTTT.

The V gene is TRBV5-8, the J gene TRBJ1-1; 7 nucleotides agree with TRBD1. V was clipped by 3 bases and J by 1 base; unmatched bases: 9. The CDR3 extends over 16 amino acids. Germline loops: CDR1 SGHTS, CDR2 YDEGEE. CDR3 nucleotides: TGTGCCAGCAGCTACGACAGGGCGAACAGGAACACTGAAGCTTTCTTT. Protein: CASSYDRANRNTEAFF.